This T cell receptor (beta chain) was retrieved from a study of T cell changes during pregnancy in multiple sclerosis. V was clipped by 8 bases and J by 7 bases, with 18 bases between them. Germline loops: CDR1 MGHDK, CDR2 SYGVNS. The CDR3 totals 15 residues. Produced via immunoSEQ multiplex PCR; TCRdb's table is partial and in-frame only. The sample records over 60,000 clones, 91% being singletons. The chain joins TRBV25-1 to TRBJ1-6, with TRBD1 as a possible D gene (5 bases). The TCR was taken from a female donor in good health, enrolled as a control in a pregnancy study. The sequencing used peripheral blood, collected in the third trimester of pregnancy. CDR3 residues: CASAAGGRGNSPLHF. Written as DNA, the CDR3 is TGTGCCAGCGCCGCGGGGGGACGAGGGAATTCACCCCTCCACTTT.